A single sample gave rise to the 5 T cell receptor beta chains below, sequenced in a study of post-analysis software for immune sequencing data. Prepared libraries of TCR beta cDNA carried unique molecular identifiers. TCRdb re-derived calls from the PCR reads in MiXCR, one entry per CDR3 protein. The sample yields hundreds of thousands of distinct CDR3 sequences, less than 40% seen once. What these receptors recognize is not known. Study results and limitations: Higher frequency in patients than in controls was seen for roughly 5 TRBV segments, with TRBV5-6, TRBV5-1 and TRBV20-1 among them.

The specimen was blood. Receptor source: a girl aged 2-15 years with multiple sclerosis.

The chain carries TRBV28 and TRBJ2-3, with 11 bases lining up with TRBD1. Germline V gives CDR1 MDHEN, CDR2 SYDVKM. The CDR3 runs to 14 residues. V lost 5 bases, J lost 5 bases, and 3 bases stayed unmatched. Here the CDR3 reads CASSRDRGRDTQYF. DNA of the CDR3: TGTGCCAGCAGTCGGGACAGGGGGAGAGATACGCAGTATTTT.

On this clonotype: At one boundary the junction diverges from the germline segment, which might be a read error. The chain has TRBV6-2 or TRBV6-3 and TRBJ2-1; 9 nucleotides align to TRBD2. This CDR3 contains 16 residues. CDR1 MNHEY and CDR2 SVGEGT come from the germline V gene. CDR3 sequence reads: CVSRRTSEAPYNEQFF. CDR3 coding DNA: TGTGTCAGCAGACGGACTAGCGAGGCCCCCTACAATGAGCAGTTCTTC.

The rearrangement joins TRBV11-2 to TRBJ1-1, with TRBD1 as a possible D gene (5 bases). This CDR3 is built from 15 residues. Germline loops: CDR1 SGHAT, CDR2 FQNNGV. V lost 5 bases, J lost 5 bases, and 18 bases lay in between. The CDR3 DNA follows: TGTGCCAGCAGCGTTAACTGGGGGGGAGATACTGAAGCTTTCTTT. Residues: CASSVNWGGDTEAFF.

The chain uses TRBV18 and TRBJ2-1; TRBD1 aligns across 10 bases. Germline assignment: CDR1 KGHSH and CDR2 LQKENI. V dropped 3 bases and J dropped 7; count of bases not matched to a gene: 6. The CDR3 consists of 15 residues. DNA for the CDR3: TGTGCCAGCTCACCCGCGACAGGGGGCAGGAATGAGCAGTTCTTC. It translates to CASSPATGGRNEQFF.

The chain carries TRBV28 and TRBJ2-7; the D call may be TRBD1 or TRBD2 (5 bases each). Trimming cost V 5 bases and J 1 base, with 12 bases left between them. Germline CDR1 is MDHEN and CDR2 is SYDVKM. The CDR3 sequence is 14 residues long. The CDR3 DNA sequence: TGTGCCAGCAGTCCGGGACCTCCTTCCTACGAGCAGTACTTC. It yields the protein CASSPGPPSYEQYF.